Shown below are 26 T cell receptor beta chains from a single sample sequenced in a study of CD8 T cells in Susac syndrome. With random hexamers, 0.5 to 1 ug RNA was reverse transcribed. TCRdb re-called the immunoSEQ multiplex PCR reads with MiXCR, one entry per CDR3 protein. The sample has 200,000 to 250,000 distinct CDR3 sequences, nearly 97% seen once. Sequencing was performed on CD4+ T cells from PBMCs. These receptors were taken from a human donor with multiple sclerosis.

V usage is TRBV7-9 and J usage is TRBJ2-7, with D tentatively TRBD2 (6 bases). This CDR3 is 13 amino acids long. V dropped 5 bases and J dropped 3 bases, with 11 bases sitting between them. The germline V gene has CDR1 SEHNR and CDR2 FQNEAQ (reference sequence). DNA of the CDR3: TGTGCCAGCAGCGCGCGGGGAAACTACGAGCAGTACTTC. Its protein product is CASSARGNYEQYF.

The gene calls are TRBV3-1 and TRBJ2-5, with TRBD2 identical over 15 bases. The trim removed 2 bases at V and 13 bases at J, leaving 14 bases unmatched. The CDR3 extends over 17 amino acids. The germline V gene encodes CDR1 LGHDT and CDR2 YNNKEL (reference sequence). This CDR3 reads CASSQPRTSGRAWYLYF. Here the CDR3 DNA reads TGTGCCAGCAGCCAACCACGGACTAGCGGGAGGGCCTGGTACCTGTACTTC.

DNA for the CDR3: TGTGCCAGCAGCCAAGTCAGGGGGCACCACGAGCAGTACTTC. Protein product: CASSQVRGHHEQYF. J is TRBJ2-7 and V is TRBV3-1; 8 bases match TRBD1. From germline, CDR1 is LGHDT and CDR2 YNNKEL (reference sequence). The V and J ends lost 1 base and 5 bases, in that order; junction bases with no gene match: 4. There are 14 residues in the CDR3.

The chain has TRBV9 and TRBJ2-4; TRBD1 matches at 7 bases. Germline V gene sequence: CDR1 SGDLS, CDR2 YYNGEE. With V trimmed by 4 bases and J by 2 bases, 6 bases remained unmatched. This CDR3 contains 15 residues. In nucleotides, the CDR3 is TGTGCCAGCAGCACGACAGGGATGACCAAAAACATTCAGTACTTC. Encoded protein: CASSTTGMTKNIQYF. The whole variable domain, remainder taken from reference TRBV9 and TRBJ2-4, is DSGVTQTPKHLITATGQRVTLRCSPRSGDLSVYWYQQSLDQGLQFLIQYYNGEERAKGNILERFSAQQFPDLHSELNLSSLELGDSALYFCASSTTGMTKNIQYFGAGTRLSVL.

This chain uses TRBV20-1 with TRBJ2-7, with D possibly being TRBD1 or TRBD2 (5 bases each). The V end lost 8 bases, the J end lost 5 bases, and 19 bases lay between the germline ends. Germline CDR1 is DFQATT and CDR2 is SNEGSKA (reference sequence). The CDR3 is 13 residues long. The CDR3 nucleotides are TGCAGTCTCCGAGGGCCGGGGCTTGACGAGCAGTACTTC. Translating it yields CSLRGPGLDEQYF.

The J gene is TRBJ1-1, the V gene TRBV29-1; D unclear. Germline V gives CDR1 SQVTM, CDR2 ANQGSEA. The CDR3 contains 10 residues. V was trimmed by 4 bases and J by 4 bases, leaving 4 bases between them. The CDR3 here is CSVGGTEAFF. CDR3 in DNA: TGCAGCGTTGGGGGCACTGAAGCTTTCTTT.

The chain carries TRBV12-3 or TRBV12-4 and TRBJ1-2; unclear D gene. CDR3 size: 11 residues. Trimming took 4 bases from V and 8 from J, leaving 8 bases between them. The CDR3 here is CASSSALGYTF. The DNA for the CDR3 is TGTGCCAGCAGTTCGGCTTTAGGCTACACCTTC.

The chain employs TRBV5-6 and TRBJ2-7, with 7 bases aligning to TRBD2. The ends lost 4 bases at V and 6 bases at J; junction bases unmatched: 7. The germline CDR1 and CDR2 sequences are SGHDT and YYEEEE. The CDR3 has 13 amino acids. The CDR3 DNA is TGTGCCAGCAGCCGGGGGGAGGGCCGCGAGCAGTACTTC. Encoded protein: CASSRGEGREQYF.

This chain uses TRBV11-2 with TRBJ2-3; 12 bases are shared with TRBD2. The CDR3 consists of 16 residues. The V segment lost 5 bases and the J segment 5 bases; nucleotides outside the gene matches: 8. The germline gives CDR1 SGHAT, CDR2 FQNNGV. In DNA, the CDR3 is TGTGCCAGCAGCCCCCGGACTAGCGGGGTTCTAGATACGCAGTATTTT. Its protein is CASSPRTSGVLDTQYF.

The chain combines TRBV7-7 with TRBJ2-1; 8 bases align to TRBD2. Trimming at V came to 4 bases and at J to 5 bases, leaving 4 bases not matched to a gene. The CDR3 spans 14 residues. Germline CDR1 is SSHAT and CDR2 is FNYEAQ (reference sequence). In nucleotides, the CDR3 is TGTGCCAGCAGCTCAGCCGGGGGGGACAATGAGCAGTTCTTC. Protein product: CASSSAGGDNEQFF.

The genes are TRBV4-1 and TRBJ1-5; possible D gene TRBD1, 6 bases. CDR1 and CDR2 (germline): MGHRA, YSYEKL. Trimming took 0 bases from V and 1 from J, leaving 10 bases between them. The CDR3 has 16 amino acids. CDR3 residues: CASSQDRGASNQPQHF. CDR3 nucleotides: TGCGCCAGCAGCCAAGACCGGGGGGCGAGCAATCAGCCCCAGCATTTT.

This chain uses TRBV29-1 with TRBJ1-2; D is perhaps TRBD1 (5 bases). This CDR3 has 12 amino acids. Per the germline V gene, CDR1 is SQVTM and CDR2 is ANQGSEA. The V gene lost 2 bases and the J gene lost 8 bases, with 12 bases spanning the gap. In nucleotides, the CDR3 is TGCAGCGTTGAACCGGGGCCTCGGGGCTACACCTTC. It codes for CSVEPGPRGYTF.

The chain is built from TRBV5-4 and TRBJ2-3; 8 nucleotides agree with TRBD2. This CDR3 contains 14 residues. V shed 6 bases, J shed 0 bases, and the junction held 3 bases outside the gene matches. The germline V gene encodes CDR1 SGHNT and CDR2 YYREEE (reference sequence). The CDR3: CASKTSASTDTQYF. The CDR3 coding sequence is TGTGCCAGCAAGACTAGCGCGAGCACAGATACGCAGTATTTT.

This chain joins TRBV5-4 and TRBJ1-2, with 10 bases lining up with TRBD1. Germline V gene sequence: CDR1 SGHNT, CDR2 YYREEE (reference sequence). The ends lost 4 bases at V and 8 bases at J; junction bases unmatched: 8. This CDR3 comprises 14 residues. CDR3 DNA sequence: TGTGCCAGCAGCCGAACCGGGACAGGGGACGGCTACACCTTC. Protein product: CASSRTGTGDGYTF.

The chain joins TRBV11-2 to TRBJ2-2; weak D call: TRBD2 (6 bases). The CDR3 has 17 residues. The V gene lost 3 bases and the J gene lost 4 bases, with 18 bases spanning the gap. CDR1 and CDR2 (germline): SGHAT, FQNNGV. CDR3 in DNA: TGTGCCAGCAGCTTCCCCCCGGGGGTGAGGCTCACCGGGGAGCTGTTTTTT. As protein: CASSFPPGVRLTGELFF.

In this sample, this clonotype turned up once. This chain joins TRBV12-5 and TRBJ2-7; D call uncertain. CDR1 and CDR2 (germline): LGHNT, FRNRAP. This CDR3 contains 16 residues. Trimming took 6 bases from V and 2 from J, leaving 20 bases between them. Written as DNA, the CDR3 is TGTGCTAGTGGCCAAAACAGTACCTACCCTACCTACGAGCAGTACTTC. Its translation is CASGQNSTYPTYEQYF.

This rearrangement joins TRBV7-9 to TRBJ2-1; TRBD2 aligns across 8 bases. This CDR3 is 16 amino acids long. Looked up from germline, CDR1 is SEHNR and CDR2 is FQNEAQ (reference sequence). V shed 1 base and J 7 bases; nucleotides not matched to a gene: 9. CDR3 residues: CASSLGRSGESNEQFF. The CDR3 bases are TGTGCCAGCAGCTTAGGCCGTAGCGGGGAGTCGAATGAGCAGTTCTTC.

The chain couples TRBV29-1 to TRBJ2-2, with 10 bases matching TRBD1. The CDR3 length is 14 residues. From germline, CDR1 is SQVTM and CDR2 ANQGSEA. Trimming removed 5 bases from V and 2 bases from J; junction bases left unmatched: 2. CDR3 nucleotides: TGCAGCGTTCGGGACAGGGGAAACACCGGGGAGCTGTTTTTT. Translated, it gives CSVRDRGNTGELFF.

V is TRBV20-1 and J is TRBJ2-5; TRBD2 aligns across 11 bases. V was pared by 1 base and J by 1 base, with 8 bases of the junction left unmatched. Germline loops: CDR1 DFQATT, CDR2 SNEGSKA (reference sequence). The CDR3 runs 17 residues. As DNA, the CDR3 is TGCAGTGCTAGAGTATTTGCTAGCGGGGGGATCCAAGAGACCCAGTACTTC. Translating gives CSARVFASGGIQETQYF.

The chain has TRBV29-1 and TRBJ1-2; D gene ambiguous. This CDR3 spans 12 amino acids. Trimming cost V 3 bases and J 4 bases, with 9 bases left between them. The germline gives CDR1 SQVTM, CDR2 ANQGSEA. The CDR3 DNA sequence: TGCAGCGTTGAGGCGGCTGTCTATGGCTACACCTTC. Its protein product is CSVEAAVYGYTF.

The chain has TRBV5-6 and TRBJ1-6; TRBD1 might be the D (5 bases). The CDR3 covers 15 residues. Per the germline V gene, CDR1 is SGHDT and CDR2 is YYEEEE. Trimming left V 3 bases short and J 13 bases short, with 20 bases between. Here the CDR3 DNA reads TGTGCCAGCAGCTCGATCGGACAAGGGGTTGTCCCCCTCCACTTT. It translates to CASSSIGQGVVPLHF. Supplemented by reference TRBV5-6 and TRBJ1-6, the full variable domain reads DAGVTQSPTHLIKTRGQQVTLRCSPKSGHDTVSWYQQALGQGPQFIFQYYEEEERQRGNFPDRFSGHQFPNYSSELNVNALLLGDSALYLCASSSIGQGVVPLHFGNGTRLTVT.

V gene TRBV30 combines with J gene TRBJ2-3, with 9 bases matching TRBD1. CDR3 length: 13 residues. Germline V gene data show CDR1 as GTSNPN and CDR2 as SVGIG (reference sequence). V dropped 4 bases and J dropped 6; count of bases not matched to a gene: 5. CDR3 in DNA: TGTGCCTGGATCGGACAGGGGTTCGATACGCAGTATTTT. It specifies CAWIGQGFDTQYF.

The CDR3 nucleotides read TGTGCCAGCAGCCGGGACGGGATAAGCACAGATACGCAGTATTTT. Protein sequence: CASSRDGISTDTQYF. The chain combines TRBV9 with TRBJ2-3, with D perhaps matching TRBD1 or TRBD2 (5 bases each). CDR1 and CDR2 from the germline V gene are SGDLS and YYNGEE. Between the trimmed V and J ends, which lost 4 bases and 0 bases, there was a span of 12 bases. The CDR3 is 15 amino acids.

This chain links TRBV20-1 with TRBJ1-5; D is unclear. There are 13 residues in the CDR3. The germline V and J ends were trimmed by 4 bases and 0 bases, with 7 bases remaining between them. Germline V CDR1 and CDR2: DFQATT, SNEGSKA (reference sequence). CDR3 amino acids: CSAMGLSNQPQHF. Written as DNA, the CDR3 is TGCAGTGCTATGGGTCTTAGCAATCAGCCCCAGCATTTT.

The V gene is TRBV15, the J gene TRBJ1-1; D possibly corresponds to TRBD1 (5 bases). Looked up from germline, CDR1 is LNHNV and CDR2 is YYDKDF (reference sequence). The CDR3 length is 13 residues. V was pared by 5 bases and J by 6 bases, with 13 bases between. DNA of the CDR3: TGTGCCACCAGCCCGGGGGGAAGGGCTGAAGCTTTCTTT. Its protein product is CATSPGGRAEAFF.

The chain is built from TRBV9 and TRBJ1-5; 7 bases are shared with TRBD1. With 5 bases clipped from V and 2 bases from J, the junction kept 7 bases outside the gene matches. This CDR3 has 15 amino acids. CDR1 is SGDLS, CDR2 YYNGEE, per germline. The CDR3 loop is CASRTTGVGNQPQHF. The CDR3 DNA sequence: TGTGCCAGCAGGACTACAGGGGTAGGCAATCAGCCCCAGCATTTT.